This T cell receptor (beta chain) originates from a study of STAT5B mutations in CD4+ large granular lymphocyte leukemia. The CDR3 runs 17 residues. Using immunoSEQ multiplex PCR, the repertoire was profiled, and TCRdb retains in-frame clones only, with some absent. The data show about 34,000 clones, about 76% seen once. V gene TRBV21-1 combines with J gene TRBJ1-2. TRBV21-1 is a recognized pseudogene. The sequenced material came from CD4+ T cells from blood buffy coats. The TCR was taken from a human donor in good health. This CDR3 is CASSKEQRQGRNYGYTF. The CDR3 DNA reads TGTGCCAGCAGCAAAGAACAGCGACAAGGCCGGAACTATGGCTACACCTTC.